The 11 T cell receptor beta chains below were found in one sample sequenced in a study of T cells in localized non-small cell lung cancer. The table came from immunoSEQ multiplex PCR; TCRdb's copy has only in-frame clones and leaves some out. The data hold about 74,000 clones, with roughly 80% observed a single time. This material consisted of peripheral blood, taken before any cancer treatment. Source of these receptors: a female donor older than 55 with stage I lung adenocarcinoma.

This clone is a singleton in its sample. The rearrangement joins TRBV2 to TRBJ1-2; the D is unclear. Germline loops: CDR1 SNHLY, CDR2 FYNNEI. CDR3 length equals 12 residues. Trimming removed 4 bases at V and 9 bases at J, with 12 bases between. The CDR3 DNA reads TGTGCCAGCAGTGCCGGGGAACTAAGCTACACCTTC. Translated: CASSAGELSYTF.

The chain uses TRBV5-1 and TRBJ2-2, with TRBD2 matching 10 bases. After removal of 1 base from V and 6 bases from J, the junction contained 6 bases not matched to a gene. Germline CDR1 SGHRS, CDR2 YFSETQ. There are 16 residues in the CDR3. CDR3 loop: CASSLSSGRVAGELFF. CDR3 in DNA: TGCGCCAGCAGCTTGTCCAGCGGGAGGGTGGCCGGGGAGCTGTTTTTT.

The genes are TRBV12-5 and TRBJ2-7; D unclear. Germline V gene lookup returns CDR1 LGHNT and CDR2 FRNRAP. Trimming removed 7 bases from V and 1 base from J, with 8 bases in between. This CDR3 is built from 12 residues. The CDR3 DNA sequence: TGTGCTAGTGCAAAAGAGTCCTACGAGCAGTACTTC. This sequence encodes CASAKESYEQYF. Together with reference TRBV12-5 and TRBJ2-7, the CDR3 gives the full variable domain: DARVTQTPRHKVTEMGQEVTMRCQPILGHNTVFWYRQTMMQGLELLAYFRNRAPLDDSGMPKDRFSAEMPDATLATLKIQPSEPRDSAVYFCASAKESYEQYFGPGTRLTVT.

J is TRBJ2-1 and V is TRBV28; no clear D. V was shortened by 6 bases and J by 8 bases, with 11 bases between the two germline ends. Per germline, CDR1 MDHEN and CDR2 SYDVKM. The CDR3 loop spans 12 amino acids. The chain's CDR3 is CASSQDHHEQFF. The CDR3 DNA sequence: TGTGCCAGCAGCCAGGATCACCATGAGCAGTTCTTC.

The chain has TRBV27 and TRBJ1-5; D not certain. From germline, CDR1 is MNHEY and CDR2 SMNVEV (reference sequence). V was trimmed by 5 bases and J by 3 bases, leaving 8 bases between them. This CDR3 has 13 amino acids. The CDR3 DNA reads as TGTGCCAGCAGTCCATCACTCAATCAGCCCCAGCATTTT. Translated, it gives CASSPSLNQPQHF.

This sequence joins TRBV19 and TRBJ1-1, with 9 positions matching TRBD1. Per germline, CDR1 LNHDA and CDR2 SQIVND (reference sequence). V lost 9 bases to trimming and J lost 4 bases; unmatched junction nucleotides: 12. This CDR3 has 15 residues. This CDR3 reads CARHRDRARTTEAFF. CDR3 in DNA: TGTGCCAGACACCGGGACAGGGCTAGAACCACTGAAGCTTTCTTT.

The chain recombines TRBV28 with TRBJ1-5, with a tentative D call TRBD1 (5 bases). The CDR3 is made up of 17 amino acids. Germline-derived CDR1 and CDR2 are MDHEN and SYDVKM. V lost 8 bases and J 0 bases, leaving 20 bases between the germline ends. CDR3 sequence reads: CASSRGGTHYSNQPQHF. The CDR3 nucleotides are TGTGCCAGCTCCCGGGGGGGAACTCACTATAGCAATCAGCCCCAGCATTTT.

This chain joins TRBV11-3 and TRBJ1-1; maybe TRBD1 (5 bases). There are 13 residues in the CDR3. V was trimmed by 4 bases and J by 11 bases, leaving 17 bases between them. In germline, CDR1 is SGHNT, CDR2 YENEEA. The CDR3 reads CASSSIQGAVAFF. The DNA of the CDR3 is TGTGCCAGCAGCTCAATTCAGGGCGCGGTCGCTTTCTTT.

This clone was found once. The chain has TRBV28 and TRBJ2-7, with 7 bases aligning to TRBD1. This CDR3 is built from 14 residues. CDR1 and CDR2 from the germline V gene are MDHEN and SYDVKM. V dropped 7 bases and J dropped 6; count of bases not matched to a gene: 12. The CDR3 region has the DNA TGTGCCAGCATTTCGGGACAGTCGGCGGGCGAGCAGTACTTC. Translating it yields CASISGQSAGEQYF.

The chain combines TRBV7-9 with TRBJ1-1; unclear D gene. CDR3 length: 12 amino acids. The V gene's germline CDR1 is SEHNR and CDR2 FQNEAQ (reference sequence). V lost 1 base and J lost 10, with 10 bases in between. The CDR3 DNA follows: TGTGCCAGCAGCTTAGTCATGCTCGGAGCTTTCTTT. It yields the protein CASSLVMLGAFF.

The V call is TRBV11-3, the J call TRBJ2-2; either TRBD1 or TRBD2 may fit D (6 bases each). The CDR3 runs to 16 residues. V lost 4 bases, J lost 2 bases, and 14 bases lay in between. CDR1 and CDR2 (germline): SGHNT, YENEEA. This CDR3 is CASSSRQEGNTGELFF. For the CDR3, the DNA is TGTGCCAGCAGCTCCCGACAGGAGGGAAACACCGGGGAGCTGTTTTTT.